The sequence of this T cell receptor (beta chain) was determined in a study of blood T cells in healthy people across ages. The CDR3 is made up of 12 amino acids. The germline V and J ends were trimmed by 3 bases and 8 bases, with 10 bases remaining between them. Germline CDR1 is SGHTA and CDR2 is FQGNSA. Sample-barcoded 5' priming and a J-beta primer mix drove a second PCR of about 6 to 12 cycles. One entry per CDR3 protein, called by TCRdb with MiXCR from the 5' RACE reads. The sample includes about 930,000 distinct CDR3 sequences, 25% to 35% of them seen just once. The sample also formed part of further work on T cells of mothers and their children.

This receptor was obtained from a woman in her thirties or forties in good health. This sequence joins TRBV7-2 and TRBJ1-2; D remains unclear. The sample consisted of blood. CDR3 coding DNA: TGTGCCAGCAGCTTCAGCCCCCCAGGCTACACCTTC. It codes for CASSFSPPGYTF.